The 29 T cell receptor beta chains presented below share a single source sample, sequenced in a study of T cell repertoires in cytomegalovirus infection. TCRdb recomputed calls from the reads with MiXCR, one row per CDR3 protein. The table records 450,000 to 650,000 distinct CDR3 sequences, under 45% of them present only once. Their recognized antigens are unknown. Sequenced material: cultured PBMCs, taken from culture after CMV antigen stimulation. The source is a human donor in good health (CMV status not recorded). Some clones in this sample may be carry-over from other donors' samples.

This clonotype was observed a few times. The J gene is TRBJ2-1, the V gene TRBV7-2; 14 bases are shared with TRBD2. After removal of 3 bases from V and 6 bases from J, the junction contained 1 base not matched to a gene. CDR3 size: 15 residues. Per germline, CDR1 SGHTA and CDR2 FQGNSA. The CDR3 spells CASSFGTSGGNEQFF. The CDR3 nucleotides read TGTGCCAGCAGCTTCGGGACTAGCGGGGGCAATGAGCAGTTCTTC.

The V call is TRBV6-6, the J call TRBJ2-1; D might be TRBD2 (5 bases). Between the trimmed V and J ends, which lost 8 bases and 5 bases, there was a span of 16 bases. CDR3 length equals 14 residues. Germline V gene data show CDR1 as MNHNY and CDR2 as SVGAGI (reference sequence). Here the CDR3 reads CASRERGQNNEQFF. DNA of the CDR3: TGTGCCAGCCGGGAACGTGGGCAAAACAATGAGCAGTTCTTC.

V usage is TRBV7-6 and J usage is TRBJ1-2; perhaps TRBD1 as D (6 bases). The germline V gene encodes CDR1 SGHVS and CDR2 FNYEAQ. Trimming left V 5 bases short and J 8 bases short, with 21 bases between. CDR3 length: 15 residues. The CDR3 reads CASSLRWGGADGYTF. The DNA for the CDR3 is TGTGCCAGCAGCCTACGGTGGGGGGGCGCGGACGGCTACACCTTC.

V gene TRBV7-2 combines with J gene TRBJ1-6, with 7 bases lining up with TRBD1. Germline values: CDR1 SGHTA, CDR2 FQGNSA. CDR3 length: 16 residues. Trimming took 5 bases from V and 0 from J; bases not matched to a gene: 4. CDR3: CASSLRDSSYNSPLHF. The CDR3 nucleotides read TGTGCCAGCAGCCTCCGGGACAGCTCCTATAATTCACCCCTCCACTTT.

This clonotype was detected only a few times. This rearrangement joins TRBV20-1 to TRBJ2-3; TRBD2 matches 10 bases. CDR1 and CDR2 from the germline V gene are DFQATT and SNEGSKA (reference sequence). This CDR3 comprises 17 residues. Trimming at V came to 6 bases and at J to 0 bases, leaving 12 bases not matched to a gene. As DNA, the CDR3 is TGCAGTGCCCTGAGGGTAGCGGGAGGATCTAGCACAGATACGCAGTATTTT. Encoded protein: CSALRVAGGSSTDTQYF.

The chain combines TRBV20-1 with TRBJ2-7; the D gene is possibly TRBD1 (5 bases). Germline CDR1 and CDR2: DFQATT and SNEGSKA (reference sequence). Trimming took off 3 bases at V and 2 bases at J, with 8 bases between the two ends. This CDR3 region has 12 residues. For the CDR3, the DNA is TGCAGTGCTAGGACAGAGACCTACGAGCAGTACTTC. Protein product: CSARTETYEQYF.

This clonotype was observed a handful of times. V gene TRBV10-3 combines with J gene TRBJ2-1; either TRBD1 or TRBD2 may fit D (6 bases each). The CDR3 consists of 11 residues. Germline CDR1 and CDR2: ENHRY and SYGVKD. The CDR3 bases are TGTGCAACGGAGGGGGACAATGAGCAGTTCTTC. This gives the protein CATEGDNEQFF.

In this sample, this clonotype turned up a few times. The V gene is TRBV7-6, the J gene TRBJ2-1; no firm D call. Trimming took off 5 bases at V and 0 bases at J, with 11 bases between the two ends. The germline gives CDR1 SGHVS, CDR2 FNYEAQ. This CDR3 is 15 amino acids long. CDR3 sequence reads: CASSKRYSSYNEQFF. As DNA, the CDR3 is TGTGCCAGCAGCAAAAGGTACAGCTCCTACAATGAGCAGTTCTTC.

This clonotype occurred a few times. The chain couples TRBV14 to TRBJ1-3; D possibly corresponds to TRBD1 (5 bases). CDR1 and CDR2 from the germline V gene are SGHDN and FVKESK. Trimming cost V 5 bases and J 1 base, with 9 bases left between them. The CDR3 consists of 14 residues. CDR3 sequence reads: CASSRQMSGNTIYF. CDR3 coding DNA: TGTGCCAGCAGCAGACAGATGTCTGGAAACACCATATATTTT. Full variable domain (rest looked up from reference TRBV14 and TRBJ1-3): EAGVTQFPSHSVIEKGQTVTLRCDPISGHDNLYWYRRVMGKEIKFLLHFVKESKQDESGMPNNRFLAERTGGTYSTLKVQPAELEDSGVYFCASSRQMSGNTIYFGEGSWLTVV.

V usage is TRBV18 and J usage is TRBJ1-3, with TRBD1 matching over 8 bases. This CDR3 has 15 amino acids. The V gene's germline CDR1 is KGHSH and CDR2 LQKENI. Trimming cost V 6 bases and J 3 bases; bases outside gene matches: 7. The CDR3 sequence is CASSEGQGGGNTIYF. CDR3 in DNA: TGTGCCAGCTCGGAAGGACAGGGCGGTGGAAACACCATATATTTT.

J is TRBJ2-5 and V is TRBV20-1; D gene uncertain. Trimming pared 6 bases from V and 5 bases from J, leaving 10 bases between. The CDR3 loop spans 11 amino acids. Germline CDR1 is DFQATT and CDR2 is SNEGSKA (reference sequence). The CDR3 DNA reads as TGCAGTGCGCTCCCTATGGAGACCCAGTACTTC. It translates to CSALPMETQYF.

This clonotype appeared a few times. The rearrangement uses TRBV7-2 and TRBJ2-7; 11 bases match TRBD2. There are 15 residues in the CDR3. After removal of 5 bases from V and 5 bases from J, the junction contained 8 bases not matched to a gene. Germline CDR1 and CDR2: SGHTA and FQGNSA. CDR3 in DNA: TGTGCCAGCAGCCTTAGCGGGGGGGCTCGAGACGAGCAGTACTTC. Its translation: CASSLSGGARDEQYF.

The chain combines TRBV7-2 with TRBJ2-7, with D possibly matching TRBD2 (5 bases). CDR3 length: 15 residues. Germline-derived CDR1 and CDR2 are SGHTA and FQGNSA. Trimming removed 4 bases from V and 6 bases from J, with 19 bases in between. This CDR3 is CASSSSVGEDGEQYF. The CDR3 nucleotides read TGTGCCAGCAGCTCCAGCGTGGGAGAAGATGGCGAGCAGTACTTC.

This clonotype has more than one count but fewer than ten. This chain joins TRBV12-3 or TRBV12-4 and TRBJ1-4; possible D gene TRBD1, 6 bases. With 7 bases removed from V and 4 bases from J, the gap between germline ends came to 13 bases. The CDR3 contains 14 residues. The CDR3 region is CASTPGQFNEKLFF. As DNA, the CDR3 is TGTGCCAGCACCCCTGGACAGTTTAATGAAAAACTGTTTTTT.

The rearrangement links TRBV4-1 to TRBJ2-3, with D possibly being TRBD2 (5 bases). CDR1 is MGHRA and CDR2 is YSYEKL in the germline V gene. The CDR3 is made up of 14 amino acids. V was trimmed by 0 bases and J by 6 bases, leaving 10 bases between them. CDR3 sequence (DNA): TGCGCCAGCAGCCAAGAGGGGAGAGGTGATACGCAGTATTTT. Its protein product is CASSQEGRGDTQYF.

This clonotype was seen more than once but under ten times. J is TRBJ2-3 and V is TRBV4-1; possibly TRBD2 for D (5 bases). CDR1 and CDR2 from the germline V gene are MGHRA and YSYEKL. This CDR3 is built from 18 residues. Deletions cut 0 bases from V and 0 bases from J, with 16 bases between. As DNA, the CDR3 is TGCGCCAGCAGCCAAGAAGGACCCAGCGGAGCTAGCACAGATACGCAGTATTTT. Translated, it gives CASSQEGPSGASTDTQYF.

This clonotype was seen more than once but under ten times. This sequence joins TRBV7-8 and TRBJ1-5; D is possibly TRBD1 (6 bases). The germline gives CDR1 SGHVS, CDR2 FQNEAQ. This CDR3 has 15 residues. The V end lost 2 bases, the J end lost 5 bases, and 13 bases lay between the germline ends. The CDR3: CASSLFRGGYQPQHF. CDR3 DNA: TGTGCCAGCAGCTTATTTAGAGGGGGTTATCAGCCCCAGCATTTT.

The table lists this clonotype with a few counts. The V call is TRBV19, the J call TRBJ1-1, with D perhaps matching TRBD1 (5 bases). In germline, CDR1 is LNHDA, CDR2 SQIVND (reference sequence). Trimming shortened V by 2 bases and J by 11 bases, and 18 bases separated the two germline ends. The CDR3 is made up of 14 amino acids. The CDR3 sequence: CASSIYEGLQGAFF. Written as DNA, the CDR3 is TGTGCCAGTAGTATATATGAGGGCCTCCAGGGCGCTTTCTTT.

The CDR3 bases are TGCGCCAGCAGCTTGCGGACAGACTTCGAGCAGTACTTC. Its translation is CASSLRTDFEQYF. This chain links TRBV5-1 with TRBJ2-7; TRBD1 is a possible D gene (6 bases). Germline V gene data show CDR1 as SGHRS and CDR2 as YFSETQ. V lost 1 base to trimming and J lost 6 bases, with 11 bases between them. The CDR3 length is 13 residues.

This clonotype has only a few counts. The chain is built from TRBV7-9 and TRBJ2-1, with 7 bases matching TRBD1. With V trimmed by 8 bases and J by 6 bases, 7 bases remained unmatched. This CDR3 spans 13 amino acids. CDR1 is SEHNR and CDR2 is FQNEAQ in the germline V gene (reference sequence). CDR3 DNA: TGTGCCAGCGAAAGGGACAGCCTCAATGAGCAGTTCTTC. This codes for CASERDSLNEQFF.

This chain uses TRBV6-5 with TRBJ1-5, with 8 bases lining up with TRBD1. This CDR3 is built from 19 residues. V lost 0 bases to trimming and J lost 7 bases; unmatched junction nucleotides: 17. CDR1 and CDR2 (germline): MNHEY, SVGAGI. In nucleotides, the CDR3 is TGTGCCAGCAGTTACTCCCTTCAGGGTAGAGGACAGGGTAGCCAGCCCCAGCATTTT. As protein: CASSYSLQGRGQGSQPQHF.

The V gene is TRBV11-2, the J gene TRBJ1-2; unclear D gene. This CDR3 is built from 13 residues. V lost 4 bases and J 1 base, leaving 7 bases between the germline ends. CDR1 and CDR2 (germline): SGHAT, FQNNGV. The CDR3 DNA is TGTGCCAGCAGCTCGGTCTATAACTATGGCTACACCTTC. Its protein is CASSSVYNYGYTF.

A few counts support this clonotype. The chain has TRBV19 and TRBJ1-5; D remains ambiguous. This CDR3 has 15 amino acids. V lost 3 bases and J 2 bases, leaving 11 bases between the germline ends. CDR1 is LNHDA, CDR2 SQIVND, per germline (reference sequence). The CDR3 DNA follows: TGTGCCAGTAGTATGGCGGGTTGGGGCAATCAGCCCCAGCATTTT. It codes for CASSMAGWGNQPQHF.

V usage is TRBV12-3 or TRBV12-4 and J usage is TRBJ1-1, with D possibly TRBD1 on 5 matching bases. The CDR3 covers 16 residues. Trimming removed 3 bases from V and 3 bases from J, with 17 bases in between. The CDR3: CASSLLSGYRDTEAFF. CDR3 coding DNA: TGTGCCAGCAGTTTGTTGTCAGGGTATCGCGACACTGAAGCTTTCTTT.

The genes are TRBV6-2 or TRBV6-3 and TRBJ2-7; maybe TRBD1 (6 bases). Germline CDR1 is MNHEY and CDR2 is SVGEGT. V was shortened by 6 bases and J by 12 bases, with 18 bases between the two germline ends. The CDR3 has 12 amino acids. CDR3 region: CASRGTSLSPYF. The DNA of the CDR3 is TGTGCCAGCAGGGGGACAAGTCTTTCTCCGTACTTC.

The chain recombines TRBV27 with TRBJ2-7; D is perhaps TRBD1 (6 bases). Germline V gene lookup returns CDR1 MNHEY and CDR2 SMNVEV (reference sequence). The V and J ends lost 7 bases and 0 bases respectively, with 13 bases between them. The CDR3 spans 14 residues. The CDR3 DNA reads as TGTGCCAGCAACAGGGACGGATACTCCTACGAGCAGTACTTC. Its translation: CASNRDGYSYEQYF.

The chain has TRBV19 and TRBJ1-1, with 8 bases lining up with TRBD1. J was trimmed by 1 base and V by 6 bases; bases with no gene match: 4. There are 14 residues in the CDR3. CDR1 and CDR2 (germline): LNHDA, SQIVND (reference sequence). In nucleotides, the CDR3 is TGTGCCAGTAGGCCACAGGGGGGGAACACTGAAGCTTTCTTT. Residues: CASRPQGGNTEAFF.

The chain has TRBV29-1 and TRBJ2-1, with TRBD2 matching 8 bases. Germline CDR1 is SQVTM and CDR2 is ANQGSEA. The CDR3 totals 13 residues. Germline trimming cut 6 bases from V and 4 bases from J; bases unmatched to any gene: 5. The CDR3 protein is CSVGIAGYNEQFF. The CDR3 DNA reads TGCAGCGTAGGGATAGCGGGGTACAATGAGCAGTTCTTC.

The chain employs TRBV20-1 and TRBJ2-7; D possibly corresponds to TRBD2 (5 bases). CDR3 length equals 14 residues. The germline V and J ends were trimmed by 3 bases and 0 bases, with 12 bases remaining between them. From germline, CDR1 is DFQATT and CDR2 SNEGSKA (reference sequence). CDR3 sequence reads: CSASSGDSSYEQYF. CDR3 DNA: TGCAGTGCTAGTTCCGGGGATTCCTCCTACGAGCAGTACTTC.